This TCR beta chain derives from a study of blood T cell repertoires in COVID-19. In the study overall: From T cells, B-cell-depleted T cells, or PBMCs came the material, which was cDNA or gDNA.

This clone was detected only once. The repertoire was sequenced with immunoSEQ multiplex PCR; TCRdb's copy has only in-frame clones and lacks some. This sample has about 260,000 clones, with roughly 90% found just once. The origin of this receptor is a man aged 25 to 40 with active or convalescent COVID-19. The sequencing sample was made of peripheral blood.

CDR3 coding DNA: TGTGCCAGTAGTATGGAGGTCGATGGCTACACCTTC. Translation gives CASSMEVDGYTF. This sequence joins TRBV19 and TRBJ1-2; D remains ambiguous. In germline, CDR1 is LNHDA, CDR2 SQIVND (reference sequence). The CDR3 spans 12 residues. V lost 3 bases and J lost 6, with 8 bases in between.